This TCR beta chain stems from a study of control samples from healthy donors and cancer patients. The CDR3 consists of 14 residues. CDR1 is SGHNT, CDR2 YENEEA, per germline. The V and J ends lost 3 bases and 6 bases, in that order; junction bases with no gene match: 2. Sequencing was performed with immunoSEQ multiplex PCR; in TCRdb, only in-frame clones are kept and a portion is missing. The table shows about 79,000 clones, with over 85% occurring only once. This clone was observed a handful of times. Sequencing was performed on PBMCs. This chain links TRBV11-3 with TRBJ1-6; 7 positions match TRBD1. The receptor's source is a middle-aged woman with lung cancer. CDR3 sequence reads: CASSFRGLNSPLHF. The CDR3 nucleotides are TGTGCCAGCAGCTTTAGGGGGCTTAATTCACCCCTCCACTTT.